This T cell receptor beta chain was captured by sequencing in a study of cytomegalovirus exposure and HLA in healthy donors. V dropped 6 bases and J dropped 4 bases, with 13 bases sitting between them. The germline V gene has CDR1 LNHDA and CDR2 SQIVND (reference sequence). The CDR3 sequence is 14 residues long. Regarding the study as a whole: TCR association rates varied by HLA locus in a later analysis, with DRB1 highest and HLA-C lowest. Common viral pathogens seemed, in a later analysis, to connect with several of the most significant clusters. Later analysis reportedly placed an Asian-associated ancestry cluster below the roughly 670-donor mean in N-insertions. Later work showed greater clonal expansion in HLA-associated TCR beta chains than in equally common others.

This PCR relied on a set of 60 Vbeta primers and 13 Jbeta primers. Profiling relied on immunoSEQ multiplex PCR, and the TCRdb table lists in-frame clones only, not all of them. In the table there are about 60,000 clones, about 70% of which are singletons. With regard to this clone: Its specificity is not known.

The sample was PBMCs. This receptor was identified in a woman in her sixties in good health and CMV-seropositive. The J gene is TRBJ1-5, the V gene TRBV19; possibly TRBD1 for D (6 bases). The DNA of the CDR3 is TGTGCCAGTAGCCCTCAGGGACAAAATCAGCCCCAGCATTTT. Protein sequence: CASSPQGQNQPQHF.